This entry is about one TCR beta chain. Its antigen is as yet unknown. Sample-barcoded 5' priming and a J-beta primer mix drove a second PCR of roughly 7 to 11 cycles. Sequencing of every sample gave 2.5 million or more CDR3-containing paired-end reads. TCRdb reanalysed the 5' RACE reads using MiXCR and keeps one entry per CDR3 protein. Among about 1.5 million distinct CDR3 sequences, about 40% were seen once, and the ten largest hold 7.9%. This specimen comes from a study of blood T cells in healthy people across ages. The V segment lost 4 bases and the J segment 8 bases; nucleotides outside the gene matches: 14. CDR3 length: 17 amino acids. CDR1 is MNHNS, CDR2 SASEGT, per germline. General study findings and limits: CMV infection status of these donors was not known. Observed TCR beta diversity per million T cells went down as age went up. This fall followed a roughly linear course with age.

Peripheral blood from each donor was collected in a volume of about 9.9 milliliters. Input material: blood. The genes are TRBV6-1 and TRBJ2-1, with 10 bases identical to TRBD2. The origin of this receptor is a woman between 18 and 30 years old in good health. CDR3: CASSVIDSSGGIDEQFF. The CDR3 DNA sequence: TGTGCCAGCAGTGTAATAGACTCTAGCGGGGGTATCGATGAGCAGTTCTTC.